The clone carrying this TCR beta chain was found a few times. Antigen unknown. Sequencing was performed with immunoSEQ multiplex PCR; in TCRdb, only in-frame clones are kept and a portion is missing. The sample holds about 85,000 clones, less than 90% seen once. V was clipped by 3 bases and J by 1 base; unmatched bases: 5. Germline CDR1 LNHDA, CDR2 SQIVND (reference sequence). The CDR3 has 16 residues. The data are from a study of T cell responses to AZD1222 COVID-19 vaccine. Whole-study results and caveats: Compared with day 0, the breadth and depth of the Spike-specific TCR repertoire rose significantly after two doses of AZD1222. Repertoire sampling occurred only after the peak T cell response. Seropositive at baseline were only six or seven AZD1222 recipients.

The sample was peripheral blood, taken on day 0 of AZD1222 vaccination. The J gene is TRBJ1-5, the V gene TRBV19; TRBD1 matches 8 bases. This TCR was recovered from an adult in good health. The CDR3: CASSMDRDRSNQPQHF. In DNA form, the CDR3 reads TGTGCCAGTAGTATGGACAGGGATAGGAGCAATCAGCCCCAGCATTTT. Full variable domain (missing parts from reference TRBV19 and TRBJ1-5): DGGITQSPKYLFRKEGQNVTLSCEQNLNHDAMYWYRQDPGQGLRLIYYSQIVNDFQKGDIAEGYSVSREKKESFPLTVTSAQKNPTAFYLCASSMDRDRSNQPQHFGDGTRLSIL.